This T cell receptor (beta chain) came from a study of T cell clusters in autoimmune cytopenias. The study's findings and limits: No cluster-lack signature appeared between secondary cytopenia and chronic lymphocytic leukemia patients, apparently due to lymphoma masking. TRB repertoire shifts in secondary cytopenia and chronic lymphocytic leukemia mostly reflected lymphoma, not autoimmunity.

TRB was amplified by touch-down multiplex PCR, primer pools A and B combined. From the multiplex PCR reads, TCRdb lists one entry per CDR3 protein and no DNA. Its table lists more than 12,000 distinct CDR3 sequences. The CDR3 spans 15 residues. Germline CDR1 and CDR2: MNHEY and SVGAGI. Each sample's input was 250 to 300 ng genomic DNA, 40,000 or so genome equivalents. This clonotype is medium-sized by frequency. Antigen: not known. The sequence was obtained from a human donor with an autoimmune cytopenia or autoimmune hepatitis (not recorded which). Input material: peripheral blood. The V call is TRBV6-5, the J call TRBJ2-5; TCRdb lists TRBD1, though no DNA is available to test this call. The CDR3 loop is CASSPGGRETKTQYF.